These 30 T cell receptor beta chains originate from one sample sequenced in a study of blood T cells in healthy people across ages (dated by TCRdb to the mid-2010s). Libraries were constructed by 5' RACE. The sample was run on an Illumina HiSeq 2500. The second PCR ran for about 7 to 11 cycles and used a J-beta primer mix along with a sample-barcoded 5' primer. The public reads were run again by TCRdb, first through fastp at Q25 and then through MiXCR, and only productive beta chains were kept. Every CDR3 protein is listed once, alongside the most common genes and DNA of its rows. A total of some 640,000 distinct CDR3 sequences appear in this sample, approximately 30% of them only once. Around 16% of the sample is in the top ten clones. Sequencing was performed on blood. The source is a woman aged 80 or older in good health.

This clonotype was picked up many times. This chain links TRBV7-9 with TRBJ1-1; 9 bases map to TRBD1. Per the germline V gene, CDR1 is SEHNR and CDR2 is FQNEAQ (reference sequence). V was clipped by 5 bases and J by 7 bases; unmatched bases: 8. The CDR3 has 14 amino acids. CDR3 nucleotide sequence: TGTGCCAGCAGCCCCTCGGGACAGGGAATTGAAGCTTTCTTT. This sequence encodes CASSPSGQGIEAFF.

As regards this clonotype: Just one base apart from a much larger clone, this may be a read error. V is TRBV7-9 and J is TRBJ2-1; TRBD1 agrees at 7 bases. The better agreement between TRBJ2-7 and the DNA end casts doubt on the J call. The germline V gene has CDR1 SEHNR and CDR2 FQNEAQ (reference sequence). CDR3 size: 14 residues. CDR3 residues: CASTSGGIYNEQYF. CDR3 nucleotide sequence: TGTGCCAGCACGTCAGGGGGAATCTACAATGAGCAGTACTTC.

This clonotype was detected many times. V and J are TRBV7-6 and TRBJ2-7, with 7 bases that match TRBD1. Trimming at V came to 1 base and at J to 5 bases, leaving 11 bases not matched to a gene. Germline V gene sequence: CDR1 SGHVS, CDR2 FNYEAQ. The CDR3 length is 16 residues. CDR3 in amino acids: CASSLVVGRGLDEQYF. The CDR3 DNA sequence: TGTGCCAGCAGCTTAGTAGTGGGAAGGGGGCTTGACGAGCAGTACTTC.

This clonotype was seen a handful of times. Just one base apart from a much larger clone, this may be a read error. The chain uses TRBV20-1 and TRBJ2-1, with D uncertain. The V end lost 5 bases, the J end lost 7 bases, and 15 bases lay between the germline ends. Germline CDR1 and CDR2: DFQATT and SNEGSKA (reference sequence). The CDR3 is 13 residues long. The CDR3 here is CSAYASAGNEQFF. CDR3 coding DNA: TGCAGTGCTTACGCCAGTGCTGGGAATGAGCAGTTCTTC.

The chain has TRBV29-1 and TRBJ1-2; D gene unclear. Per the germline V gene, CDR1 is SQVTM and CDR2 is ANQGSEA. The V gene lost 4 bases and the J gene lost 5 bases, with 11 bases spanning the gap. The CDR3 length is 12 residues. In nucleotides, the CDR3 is TGCAGCGTTGGCTGGTACGAATATGGCTACACCTTC. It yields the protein CSVGWYEYGYTF.

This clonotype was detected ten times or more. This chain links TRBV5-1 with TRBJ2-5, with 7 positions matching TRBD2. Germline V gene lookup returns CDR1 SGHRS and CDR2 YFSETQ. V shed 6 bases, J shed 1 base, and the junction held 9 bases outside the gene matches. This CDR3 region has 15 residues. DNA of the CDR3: TGCGCCAGCATGCCTTTTTCGGGGGGCCAAGAGACCCAGTACTTC. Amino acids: CASMPFSGGQETQYF.

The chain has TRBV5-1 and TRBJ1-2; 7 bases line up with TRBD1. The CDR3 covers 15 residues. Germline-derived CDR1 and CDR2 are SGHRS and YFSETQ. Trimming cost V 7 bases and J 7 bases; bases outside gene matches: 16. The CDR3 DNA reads TGCGCCAGCTGCTCCCAGGGGGAACCGACTAGTGGCTACACCTTC. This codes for CASCSQGEPTSGYTF.

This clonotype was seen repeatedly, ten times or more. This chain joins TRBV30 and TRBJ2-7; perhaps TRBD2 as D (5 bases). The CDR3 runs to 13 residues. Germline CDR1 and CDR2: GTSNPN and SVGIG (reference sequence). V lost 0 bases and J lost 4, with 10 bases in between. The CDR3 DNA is TGTGCCTGGAGTGTAGGCCGACTATACGAGCAGTACTTC. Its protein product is CAWSVGRLYEQYF. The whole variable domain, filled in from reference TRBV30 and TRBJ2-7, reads SQTIHQWPATLVQPVGSPLSLECTVEGTSNPNLYWYRQAAGRGLQLLFYSVGIGQISSEVPQNLSASRPQDRQFILSSKKLLLSDSGFYLCAWSVGRLYEQYFGPGTRLTVT.

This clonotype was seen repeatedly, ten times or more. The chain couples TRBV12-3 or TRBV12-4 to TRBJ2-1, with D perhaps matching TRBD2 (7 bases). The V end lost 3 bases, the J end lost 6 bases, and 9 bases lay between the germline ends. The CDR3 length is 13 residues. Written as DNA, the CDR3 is TGTGCCAGCAGTTTGGGGGGGCCCAATGAGCAGTTCTTC. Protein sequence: CASSLGGPNEQFF.

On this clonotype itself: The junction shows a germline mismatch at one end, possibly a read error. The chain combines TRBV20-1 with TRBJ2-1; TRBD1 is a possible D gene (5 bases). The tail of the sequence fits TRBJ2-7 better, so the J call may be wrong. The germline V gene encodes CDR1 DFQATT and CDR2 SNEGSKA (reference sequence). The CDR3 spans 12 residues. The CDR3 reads CRASPQDNEQYF. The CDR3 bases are TGCAGGGCTAGTCCGCAGGACAATGAGCAGTACTTC.

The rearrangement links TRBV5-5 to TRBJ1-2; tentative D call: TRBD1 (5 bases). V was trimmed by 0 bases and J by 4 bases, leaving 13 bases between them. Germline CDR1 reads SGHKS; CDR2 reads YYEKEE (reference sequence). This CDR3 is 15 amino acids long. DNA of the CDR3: TGTGCCAGCAGCTTGGATACAGGAGGGGCCTATGGCTACACCTTC. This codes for CASSLDTGGAYGYTF.

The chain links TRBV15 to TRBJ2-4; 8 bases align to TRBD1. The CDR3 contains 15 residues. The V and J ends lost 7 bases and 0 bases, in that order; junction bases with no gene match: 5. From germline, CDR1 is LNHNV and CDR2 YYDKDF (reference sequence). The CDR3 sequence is CATTDRGLAKNIQYF. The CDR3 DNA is TGTGCCACCACCGACAGGGGTCTAGCCAAAAACATTCAGTACTTC.

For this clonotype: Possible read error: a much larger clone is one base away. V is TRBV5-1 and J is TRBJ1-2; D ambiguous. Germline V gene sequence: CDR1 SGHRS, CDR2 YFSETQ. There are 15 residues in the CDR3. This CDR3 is CASSLDVGSIYDYTF. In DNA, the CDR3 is TGCGCCAGCAGCTTGGACGTAGGGTCCATCTATGACTACACCTTC.

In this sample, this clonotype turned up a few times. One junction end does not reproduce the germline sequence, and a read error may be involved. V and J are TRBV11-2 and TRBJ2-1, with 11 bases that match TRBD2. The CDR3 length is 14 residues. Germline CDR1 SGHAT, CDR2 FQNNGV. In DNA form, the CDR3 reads TGTGCCAGCAGCCCGAAACTAGCGGGGGTTGGAATGGTCTTC. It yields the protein CASSPKLAGVGMVF.

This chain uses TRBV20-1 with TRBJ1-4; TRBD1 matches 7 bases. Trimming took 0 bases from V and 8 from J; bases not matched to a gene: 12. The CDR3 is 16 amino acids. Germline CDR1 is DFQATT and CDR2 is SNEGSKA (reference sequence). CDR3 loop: CSARERGRTAGEKLFF. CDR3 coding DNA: TGCAGTGCTAGAGAAAGGGGGCGGACGGCGGGGGAAAAACTGTTTTTT.

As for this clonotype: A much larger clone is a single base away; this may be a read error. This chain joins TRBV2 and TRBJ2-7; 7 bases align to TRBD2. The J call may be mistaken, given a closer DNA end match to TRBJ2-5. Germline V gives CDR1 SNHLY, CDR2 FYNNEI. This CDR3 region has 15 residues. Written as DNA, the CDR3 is TGTGCCAGCAGTCGACGAGCGGGACACCAAGAGACCCAGTACTTC. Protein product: CASSRRAGHQETQYF.

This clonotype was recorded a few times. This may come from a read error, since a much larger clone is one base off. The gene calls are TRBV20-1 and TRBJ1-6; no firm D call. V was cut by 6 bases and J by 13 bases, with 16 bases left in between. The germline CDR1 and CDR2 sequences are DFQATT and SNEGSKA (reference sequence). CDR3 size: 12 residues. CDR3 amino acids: CSAKTSDSPLHF. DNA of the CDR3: TGCAGTGCGAAGACAAGCGACTCGCCCCTCCACTTT.

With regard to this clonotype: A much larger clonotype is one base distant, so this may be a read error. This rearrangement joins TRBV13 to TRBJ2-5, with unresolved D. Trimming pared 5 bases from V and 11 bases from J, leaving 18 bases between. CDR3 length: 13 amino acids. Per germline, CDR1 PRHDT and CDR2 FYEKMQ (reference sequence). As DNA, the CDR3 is TGTGCCAGCAGCCGGGCGACTTACAATGAGCAGTACTTC. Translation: CASSRATYNEQYF.

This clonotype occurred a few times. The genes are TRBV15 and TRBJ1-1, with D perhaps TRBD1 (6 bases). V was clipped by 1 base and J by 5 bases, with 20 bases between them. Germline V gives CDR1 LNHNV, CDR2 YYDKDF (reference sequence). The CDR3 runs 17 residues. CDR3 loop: CATSRGASAQGGTEAFF. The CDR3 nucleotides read TGTGCCACCAGCAGAGGGGCCAGCGCACAGGGAGGGACTGAAGCTTTCTTT. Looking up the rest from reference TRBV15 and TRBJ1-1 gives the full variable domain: DAMVIQNPRYQVTQFGKPVTLSCSQTLNHNVMYWYQQKSSQAPKLLFHYYDKDFNNEADTPDNFQSRRPNTSFCFLDIRSPGLGDTAMYLCATSRGASAQGGTEAFFGQGTRLTVV.

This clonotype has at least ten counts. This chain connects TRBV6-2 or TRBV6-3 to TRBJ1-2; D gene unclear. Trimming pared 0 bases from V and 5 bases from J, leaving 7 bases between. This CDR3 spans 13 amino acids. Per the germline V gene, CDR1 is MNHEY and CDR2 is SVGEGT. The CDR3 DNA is TGTGCCAGCAGTTACTCAGGGAAATATGGCTACACCTTC. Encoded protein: CASSYSGKYGYTF.

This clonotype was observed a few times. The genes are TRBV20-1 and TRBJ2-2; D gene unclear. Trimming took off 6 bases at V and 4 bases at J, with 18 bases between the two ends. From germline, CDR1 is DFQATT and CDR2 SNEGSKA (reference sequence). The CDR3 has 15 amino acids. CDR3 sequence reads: CSASLDLGSTGELFF. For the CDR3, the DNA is TGCAGTGCCTCCTTAGATCTGGGATCCACCGGGGAGCTGTTTTTT.

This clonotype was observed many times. The CDR3, as DNA: TGCGCCAGCAGCCAAGATCTTAGCGGGGGGGCGGATGAGCAGTTCTTC. Translated, it gives CASSQDLSGGADEQFF. The chain recombines TRBV4-3 with TRBJ2-1; 11 positions agree with TRBD2. Looked up from germline, CDR1 is LGHNA and CDR2 is YSLEER. Losses at the gene ends were 0 bases for V and 8 bases for J; bases not matched to a gene: 6. The length of the CDR3 is 16 residues.

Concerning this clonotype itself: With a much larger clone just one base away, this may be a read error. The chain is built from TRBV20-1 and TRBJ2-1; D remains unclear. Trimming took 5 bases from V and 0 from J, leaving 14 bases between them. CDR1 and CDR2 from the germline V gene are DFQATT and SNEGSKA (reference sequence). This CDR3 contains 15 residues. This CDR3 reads CSAGRPGSSYNEQFF. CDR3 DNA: TGCAGTGCTGGACGCCCCGGGTCCTCCTACAATGAGCAGTTCTTC.

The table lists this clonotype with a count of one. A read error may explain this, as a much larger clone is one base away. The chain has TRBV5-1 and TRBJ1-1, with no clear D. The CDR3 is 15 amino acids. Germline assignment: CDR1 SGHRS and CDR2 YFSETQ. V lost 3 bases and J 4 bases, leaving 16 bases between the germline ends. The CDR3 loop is CASSSGYREGTEAFF. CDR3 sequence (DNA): TGCGCCAGCAGCTCGGGATATAGGGAGGGCACTGAAGCTTTCTTT. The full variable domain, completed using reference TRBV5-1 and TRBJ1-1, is KAGVTQTPRYLIKTRGQQVTLSCSPISGHRSVSWYQQTPGQGLQFLFEYFSETQRNKGNFPGRFSGRQFSNSRSEMNVSTLELGDSALYLCASSSGYREGTEAFFGQGTRLTVV.

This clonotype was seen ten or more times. The CDR3 nucleotides read TGTGCCAGCAGTACAGGGGGAGGCACTGAAGCTTTCTTT. Amino acid sequence: CASSTGGGTEAFF. The V and J genes are TRBV6-2 or TRBV6-3 and TRBJ1-1, with 8 bases aligning to TRBD1. Trimming cost V 5 bases and J 4 bases; bases outside gene matches: 3. The CDR3 has 13 residues. Germline lookup yields CDR1 MNHEY and CDR2 SVGEGT.

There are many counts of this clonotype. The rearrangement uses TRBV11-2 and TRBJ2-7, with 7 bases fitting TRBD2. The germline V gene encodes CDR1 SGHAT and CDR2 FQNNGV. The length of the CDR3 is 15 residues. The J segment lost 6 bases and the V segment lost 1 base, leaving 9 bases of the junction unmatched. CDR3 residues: CASSLVGGGSSEQYF. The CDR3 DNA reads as TGTGCCAGCAGCTTAGTTGGGGGGGGATCATCCGAGCAGTACTTC.

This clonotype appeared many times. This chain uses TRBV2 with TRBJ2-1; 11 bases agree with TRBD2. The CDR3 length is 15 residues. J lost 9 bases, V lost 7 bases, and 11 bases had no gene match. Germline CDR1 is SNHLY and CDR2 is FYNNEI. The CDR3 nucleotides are TGTGCCAGCAATAGGGGGACTAGCGGATCGGGTGAGCAGTTCTTC. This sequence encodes CASNRGTSGSGEQFF.

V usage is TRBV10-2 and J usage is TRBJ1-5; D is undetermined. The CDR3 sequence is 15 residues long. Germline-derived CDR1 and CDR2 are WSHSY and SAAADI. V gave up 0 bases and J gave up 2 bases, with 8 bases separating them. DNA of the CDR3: TGCGCCAGCAGTGAGTCGGGCACGCGCAATCAGCCCCAGCATTTT. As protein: CASSESGTRNQPQHF.

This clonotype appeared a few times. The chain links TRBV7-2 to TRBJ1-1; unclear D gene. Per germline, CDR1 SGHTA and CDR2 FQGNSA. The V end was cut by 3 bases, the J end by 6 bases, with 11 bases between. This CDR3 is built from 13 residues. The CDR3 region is CASSFGVEPEAFF. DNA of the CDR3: TGTGCCAGCAGCTTCGGGGTGGAACCTGAAGCTTTCTTT. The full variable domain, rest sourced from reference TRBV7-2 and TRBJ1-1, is GAGVSQSPSNKVTEKGKDVELRCDPISGHTALYWYRQSLGQGLEFLIYFQGNSAPDKSGLPSDRFSAERTGGSVSTLTIQRTQQEDSAVYLCASSFGVEPEAFFGQGTRLTVV.

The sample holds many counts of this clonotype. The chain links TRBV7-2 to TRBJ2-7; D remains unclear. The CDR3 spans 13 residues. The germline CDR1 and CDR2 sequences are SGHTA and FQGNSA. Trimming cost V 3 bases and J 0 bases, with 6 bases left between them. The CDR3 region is CASSFSTSYEQYF. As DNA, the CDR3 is TGTGCCAGCAGCTTTAGCACCTCCTACGAGCAGTACTTC. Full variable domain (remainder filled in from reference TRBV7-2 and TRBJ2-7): GAGVSQSPSNKVTEKGKDVELRCDPISGHTALYWYRQSLGQGLEFLIYFQGNSAPDKSGLPSDRFSAERTGGSVSTLTIQRTQQEDSAVYLCASSFSTSYEQYFGPGTRLTVT.